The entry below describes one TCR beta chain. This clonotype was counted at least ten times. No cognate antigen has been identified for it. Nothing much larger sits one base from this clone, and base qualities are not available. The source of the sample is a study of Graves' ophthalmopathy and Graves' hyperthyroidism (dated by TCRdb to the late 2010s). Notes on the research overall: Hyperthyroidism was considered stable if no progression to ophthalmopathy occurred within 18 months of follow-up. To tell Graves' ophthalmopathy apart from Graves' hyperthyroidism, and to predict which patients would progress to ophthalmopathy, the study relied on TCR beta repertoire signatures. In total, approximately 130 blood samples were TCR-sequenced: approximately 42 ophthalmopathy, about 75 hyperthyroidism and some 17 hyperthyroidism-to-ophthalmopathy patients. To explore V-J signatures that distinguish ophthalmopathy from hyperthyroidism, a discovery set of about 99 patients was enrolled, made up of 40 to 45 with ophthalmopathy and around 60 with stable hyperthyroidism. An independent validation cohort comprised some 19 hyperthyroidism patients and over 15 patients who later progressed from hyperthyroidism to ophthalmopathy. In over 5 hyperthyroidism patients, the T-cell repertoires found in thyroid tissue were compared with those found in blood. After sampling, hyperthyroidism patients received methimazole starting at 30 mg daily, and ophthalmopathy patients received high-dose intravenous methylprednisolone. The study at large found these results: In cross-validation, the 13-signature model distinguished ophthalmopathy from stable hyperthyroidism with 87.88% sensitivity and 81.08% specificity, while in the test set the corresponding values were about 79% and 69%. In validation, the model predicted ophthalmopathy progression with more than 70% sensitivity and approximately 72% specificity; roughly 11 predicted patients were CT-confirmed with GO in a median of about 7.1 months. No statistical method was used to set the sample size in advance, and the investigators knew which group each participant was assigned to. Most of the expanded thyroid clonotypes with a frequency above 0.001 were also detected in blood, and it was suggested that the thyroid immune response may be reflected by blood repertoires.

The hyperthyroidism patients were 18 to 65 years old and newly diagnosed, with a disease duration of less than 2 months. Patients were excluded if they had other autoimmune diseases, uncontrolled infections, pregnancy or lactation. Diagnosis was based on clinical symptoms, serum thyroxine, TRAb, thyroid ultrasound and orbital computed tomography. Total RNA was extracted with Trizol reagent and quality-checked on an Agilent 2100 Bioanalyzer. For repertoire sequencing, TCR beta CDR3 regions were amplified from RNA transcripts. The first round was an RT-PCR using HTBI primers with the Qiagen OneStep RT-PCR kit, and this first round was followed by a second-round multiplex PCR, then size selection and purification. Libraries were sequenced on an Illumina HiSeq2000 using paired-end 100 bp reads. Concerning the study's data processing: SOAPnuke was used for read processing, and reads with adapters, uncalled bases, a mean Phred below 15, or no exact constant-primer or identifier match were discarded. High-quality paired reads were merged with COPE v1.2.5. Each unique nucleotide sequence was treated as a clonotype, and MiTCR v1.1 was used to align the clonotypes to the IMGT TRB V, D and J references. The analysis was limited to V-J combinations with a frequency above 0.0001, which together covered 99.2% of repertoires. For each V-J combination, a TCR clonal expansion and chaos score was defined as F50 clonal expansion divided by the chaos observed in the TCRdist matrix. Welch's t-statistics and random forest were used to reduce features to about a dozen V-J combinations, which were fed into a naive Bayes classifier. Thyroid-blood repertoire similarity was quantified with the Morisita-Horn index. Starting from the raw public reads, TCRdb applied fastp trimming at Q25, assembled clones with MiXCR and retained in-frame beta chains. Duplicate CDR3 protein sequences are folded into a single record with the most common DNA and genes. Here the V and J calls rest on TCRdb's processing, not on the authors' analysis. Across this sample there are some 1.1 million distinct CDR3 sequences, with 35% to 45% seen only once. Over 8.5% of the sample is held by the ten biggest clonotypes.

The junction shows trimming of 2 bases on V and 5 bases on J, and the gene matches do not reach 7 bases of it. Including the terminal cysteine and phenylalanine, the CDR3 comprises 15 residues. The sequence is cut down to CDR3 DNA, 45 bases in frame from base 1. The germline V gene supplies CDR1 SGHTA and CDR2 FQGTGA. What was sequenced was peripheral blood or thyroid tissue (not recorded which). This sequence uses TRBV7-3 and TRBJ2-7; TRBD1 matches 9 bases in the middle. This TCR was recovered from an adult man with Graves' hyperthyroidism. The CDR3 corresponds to CASSLVPGQGNEQYF. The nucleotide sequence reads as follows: TGTGCCAGCAGCTTAGTCCCGGGACAGGGAAACGAGCAGTACTTC.